One and the same sample provided the 31 T cell receptor beta chains below, sequenced in a study of CD8 T cells in Susac syndrome (dated by TCRdb to the late 2010s). To prepare the library, the immunoSEQ multiplex PCR assay was applied. RNA was extracted using the RNeasy kit, and roughly 0.45 to 1 microgram was reverse transcribed with random hexamers. The raw public data were reprocessed by TCRdb itself: fastp quality trimming at Q25, MiXCR clonotype calling, in-frame beta chains only. CDR3 protein duplicates are merged, each entry listing the most common genes and DNA. This sample comprises about 120,000 distinct CDR3 sequences, just under 95% of them detected only once. About 0.28% of the sample lies in the top ten. Input material: CD8+ T cells from PBMCs. The receptors were gathered from a human donor with Susac syndrome.

This chain joins TRBV4-2 and TRBJ2-5, with a tentative D call TRBD1 (6 bases). V was shortened by 4 bases and J by 1 base, with 16 bases between the two germline ends. There are 16 residues in the CDR3. The germline V gene encodes CDR1 LGHNA and CDR2 YNFKEQ. In DNA form, the CDR3 reads TGTGCCAGCAGCCGCCATCAACAGGGTCCCCAAGAGACCCAGTACTTC. This translates into CASSRHQQGPQETQYF.

The chain uses TRBV7-2 and TRBJ2-1, with 12 bases matching TRBD2. The CDR3 consists of 16 residues. J was trimmed by 7 bases and V by 3 bases; bases with no gene match: 7. Germline CDR1 is SGHTA and CDR2 is FQGNSA. The chain's CDR3 is CASSFPSGGAENEQFF. DNA for the CDR3: TGTGCCAGCAGCTTTCCTAGCGGGGGGGCCGAGAATGAGCAGTTCTTC.

The rearrangement links TRBV29-1 to TRBJ2-7; 8 positions match TRBD1. The germline V gene encodes CDR1 SQVTM and CDR2 ANQGSEA. Trimming removed 0 bases from V and 6 bases from J; junction bases left unmatched: 10. The CDR3 is 15 residues long. The CDR3 DNA sequence: TGCAGCGTTGAAGATCGGGGGACAGGAGGGCGCGAGCAGTACTTC. This sequence encodes CSVEDRGTGGREQYF.

The J gene is TRBJ1-2, the V gene TRBV20-1; D unclear. This CDR3 region has 13 residues. V gave up 3 bases and J gave up 4 bases, with 12 bases separating them. Germline CDR1 and CDR2: DFQATT and SNEGSKA (reference sequence). In DNA form, the CDR3 reads TGCAGTGCTAGGCCAGCCATCTCCTATGGCTACACCTTC. It codes for CSARPAISYGYTF.

The chain carries TRBV29-1 and TRBJ2-2, with TRBD2 identical over 8 bases. Germline V gene sequence: CDR1 SQVTM, CDR2 ANQGSEA. CDR3 length: 15 amino acids. Germline trimming cut 4 bases from V and 0 bases from J; bases unmatched to any gene: 4. CDR3 in amino acids: CSVVLAGSNTGELFF. The CDR3 coding sequence is TGCAGCGTTGTGTTAGCGGGGTCGAACACCGGGGAGCTGTTTTTT.

The chain is built from TRBV2 and TRBJ2-4; D not certain. The CDR3 spans 13 residues. Trimming left V 7 bases short and J 8 bases short, with 15 bases between. Per the germline V gene, CDR1 is SNHLY and CDR2 is FYNNEI. CDR3 sequence: CASTRVVRDIQYF. The CDR3, as DNA: TGTGCCAGCACCCGAGTGGTTCGGGACATTCAGTACTTC.

This clonotype was recorded once. The chain combines TRBV29-1 with TRBJ1-2; weak D call: TRBD1 (6 bases). The CDR3 has 17 amino acids. CDR1 is SQVTM, CDR2 ANQGSEA, per germline. Trimming removed 2 bases at V and 4 bases at J, with 23 bases between. CDR3 nucleotides: TGCAGCGTTGAAATAAGGGGCCGGACAGCGACTCTCTATGGCTACACCTTC. Amino acids: CSVEIRGRTATLYGYTF. The full variable domain, its missing parts supplied by reference TRBV29-1 and TRBJ1-2, is SAVISQKPSRDICQRGTSLTIQCQVDSQVTMMFWYRQQPGQSLTLIATANQGSEATYESGFVIDKFPISRPNLTFSTLTVSNMSPEDSSIYLCSVEIRGRTATLYGYTFGSGTRLTVV.

The genes are TRBV29-1 and TRBJ2-7, with D uncertain. Germline lookup yields CDR1 SQVTM and CDR2 ANQGSEA. This CDR3 has 12 residues. Trimming stripped 2 bases from V and 8 bases from J, with 13 bases between. The CDR3 spells CSVEPLSSQQYF. Here the CDR3 DNA reads TGCAGCGTTGAACCCCTCAGCTCCCAGCAGTACTTC.

This clonotype was detected a few times. The rearrangement joins TRBV20-1 to TRBJ2-7; D unclear. Trimming shortened V by 7 bases and J by 3 bases, and 4 bases separated the two germline ends. Germline V gives CDR1 DFQATT, CDR2 SNEGSKA (reference sequence). This CDR3 region has 9 residues. CDR3 bases: TGCAGTGTCGGCTACGAGCAGTACTTC. Translated, it gives CSVGYEQYF.

The chain links TRBV3-1 to TRBJ1-6; D is perhaps TRBD1 (6 bases). V shed 0 bases and J shed 6 bases, with 12 bases lying between them. This CDR3 comprises 16 residues. Germline loops: CDR1 LGHDT, CDR2 YNNKEL (reference sequence). This CDR3 is CASSQERQAGNSPLHF. The CDR3 bases are TGTGCCAGCAGCCAAGAACGACAGGCGGGTAATTCACCCCTCCACTTT.

The sample holds a few counts of this clonotype. The gene calls are TRBV6-1 and TRBJ2-7, with D hard to call. Germline lookup yields CDR1 MNHNS and CDR2 SASEGT. This CDR3 is 13 amino acids long. Trimming cost V 7 bases and J 3 bases, with 13 bases left between them. The CDR3 protein is CASTLDPSYEQYF. For the CDR3, the DNA is TGTGCCAGCACCCTCGACCCGAGCTACGAGCAGTACTTC.

This chain joins TRBV2 and TRBJ2-7; a weak D match, TRBD1 (7 bases). The CDR3 contains 15 residues. Trimming took off 1 base at V and 4 bases at J, with 14 bases between the two ends. Per germline, CDR1 SNHLY and CDR2 FYNNEI. The CDR3 region has the DNA TGTGCCAGCAGTGAAGAGCTGACAGGGAGGTACGAGCAGTACTTC. This encodes CASSEELTGRYEQYF.

The chain uses TRBV7-9 and TRBJ1-6; D is unresolved. Per germline, CDR1 SEHNR and CDR2 FQNEAQ (reference sequence). This CDR3 contains 14 residues. V shed 0 bases and J shed 7 bases, with 7 bases lying between them. The CDR3 DNA sequence: TGTGCCAGCAGCTTAGCACTCAACAATTCACCCCTCCACTTT. Protein: CASSLALNNSPLHF.

The gene calls are TRBV29-1 and TRBJ2-2; D uncertain. This CDR3 spans 10 amino acids. CDR1 is SQVTM and CDR2 is ANQGSEA in the germline V gene. V was trimmed by 6 bases and J by 2 bases, leaving 1 base between them. The CDR3 DNA is TGCAGCGTAAACACCGGGGAGCTGTTTTTT. Protein sequence: CSVNTGELFF.

The chain uses TRBV11-2 and TRBJ2-1, with a tentative D call TRBD2 (6 bases). The V gene lost 0 bases and the J gene lost 1 base, with 13 bases spanning the gap. The V gene's germline CDR1 is SGHAT and CDR2 FQNNGV. The CDR3 has 17 amino acids. The CDR3 protein is CASSLEFVGGSYNEQFF. CDR3 DNA: TGTGCCAGCAGCTTAGAGTTCGTGGGGGGATCCTACAATGAGCAGTTCTTC.

The genes are TRBV16 and TRBJ1-5, with no clear D. The CDR3 is made up of 13 amino acids. The germline V gene encodes CDR1 KGHSY and CDR2 FQNENV. V was clipped by 7 bases and J by 6 bases, with 13 bases between them. The CDR3 DNA reads TGTGCCAGCACCCCAAGTGGTTCTCAGCCCCAGCATTTT. This codes for CASTPSGSQPQHF.

The chain recombines TRBV14 with TRBJ2-7; 7 bases map to TRBD1. Germline values: CDR1 SGHDN, CDR2 FVKESK. V dropped 0 bases and J dropped 2; count of bases not matched to a gene: 4. The CDR3 runs to 15 residues. CDR3 loop: CASSQDGDSAYEQYF. In DNA, the CDR3 is TGTGCCAGCAGCCAAGATGGGGACAGCGCCTACGAGCAGTACTTC. The full variable domain, with the rest looked up from reference TRBV14 and TRBJ2-7, is EAGVTQFPSHSVIEKGQTVTLRCDPISGHDNLYWYRRVMGKEIKFLLHFVKESKQDESGMPNNRFLAERTGGTYSTLKVQPAELEDSGVYFCASSQDGDSAYEQYFGPGTRLTVT.

The rearrangement links TRBV27 to TRBJ1-6; D may be TRBD1 (5 bases). V lost 5 bases and J 9 bases, leaving 17 bases between the germline ends. The CDR3 runs to 15 residues. Germline assignment: CDR1 MNHEY and CDR2 SMNVEV (reference sequence). The CDR3 loop reads CASSEGPEDSSPLHF. CDR3 nucleotide sequence: TGTGCCAGCAGTGAGGGGCCGGAGGATAGTTCACCCCTCCACTTT.

This rearrangement joins TRBV3-1 to TRBJ1-2; TRBD1 agrees at 7 bases. The CDR3 has 14 residues. Germline values: CDR1 LGHDT, CDR2 YNNKEL (reference sequence). J was trimmed by 3 bases and V by 5 bases; bases with no gene match: 6. The CDR3 DNA follows: TGTGCCAGCAGCAGCGGACAGGTCCACTATGGCTACACCTTC. Translation gives CASSSGQVHYGYTF.

The chain has TRBV30 and TRBJ1-4; D possibly corresponds to TRBD1 (6 bases). V gave up 5 bases and J gave up 5 bases, with 15 bases separating them. The CDR3 is made up of 14 amino acids. Germline-derived CDR1 and CDR2 are GTSNPN and SVGIG (reference sequence). CDR3 in DNA: TGTGCCTGGGACGGAGGACAGCAGAATGAAAAACTGTTTTTT. Translation gives CAWDGGQQNEKLFF.

The genes are TRBV15 and TRBJ1-2, with a possible D match to TRBD1 (6 bases). This CDR3 is 16 amino acids long. Between the trimmed V and J ends, which lost 2 bases and 6 bases, there was a span of 19 bases. CDR1 is LNHNV, CDR2 YYDKDF, per germline (reference sequence). DNA of the CDR3: TGTGCCACCAGCAGACGGGGCAGGGGAGATGTTCATGGCTACACCTTC. Translation: CATSRRGRGDVHGYTF.

This chain connects TRBV5-1 to TRBJ1-2; 8 bases fit TRBD1. V lost 1 base, J lost 1 base, and 9 bases stayed unmatched. The CDR3 totals 17 residues. Germline V gene data show CDR1 as SGHRS and CDR2 as YFSETQ. The chain's CDR3 is CASSLLLQGANNYGYTF. CDR3 DNA sequence: TGCGCCAGCAGCTTGCTGTTGCAGGGGGCAAATAACTATGGCTACACCTTC.

V and J are TRBV7-9 and TRBJ2-1; 12 bases align to TRBD1. Germline V gene lookup returns CDR1 SEHNR and CDR2 FQNEAQ (reference sequence). CDR3 length: 19 residues. V was pared by 5 bases and J by 5 bases, with 16 bases of the junction left unmatched. CDR3 nucleotides: TGTGCCAGCAGCAACCCCGGGACAGGGGGCGATATAGGGGACAATGAGCAGTTCTTC. Its translation: CASSNPGTGGDIGDNEQFF.

The DNA for the CDR3 is TGCGCCAGCAGCCGCGGGACTAGTCTGGACAATGAGCAGTTCTTC. Translated: CASSRGTSLDNEQFF. The rearrangement uses TRBV10-1 and TRBJ2-1; 8 nucleotides align to TRBD2. Germline CDR1 and CDR2: WNHNN and SYGVQD (reference sequence). The CDR3 contains 15 residues. Germline trimming cut 6 bases from V and 5 bases from J; bases unmatched to any gene: 9.

The chain links TRBV3-1 to TRBJ1-5, with D uncertain. Germline CDR1 is LGHDT and CDR2 is YNNKEL (reference sequence). The germline V and J ends were trimmed by 3 bases and 8 bases, with 11 bases remaining between them. The CDR3 covers 13 residues. The CDR3 DNA sequence: TGTGCCAGCAGCCAGGACGCGGAGGAGCCCCAGCATTTT. Translating gives CASSQDAEEPQHF.

The rearrangement links TRBV3-1 to TRBJ2-2; D is possibly TRBD2 (5 bases). This CDR3 comprises 15 residues. Per the germline V gene, CDR1 is LGHDT and CDR2 is YNNKEL (reference sequence). The V gene lost 4 bases and the J gene lost 4 bases, with 13 bases spanning the gap. CDR3 bases: TGTGCCAGCAGCCTCGACCCCGCGGGCACCGGGGAGCTGTTTTTT. It codes for CASSLDPAGTGELFF.

CDR3 region: CASSQSQLAESTDTQYF. In nucleotides, the CDR3 is TGTGCCAGCAGCCAATCCCAACTAGCGGAAAGCACAGATACGCAGTATTTT. The chain combines TRBV6-1 with TRBJ2-3, with 8 bases that match TRBD2. With 6 bases clipped from V and 0 bases from J, the junction kept 11 bases outside the gene matches. Looked up from germline, CDR1 is MNHNS and CDR2 is SASEGT. There are 17 residues in the CDR3.

The chain uses TRBV7-9 and TRBJ2-3, with 7 bases fitting TRBD1. V gave up 3 bases and J gave up 0 bases; unmatched junction bases: 9. This CDR3 is 17 amino acids long. The germline V gene has CDR1 SEHNR and CDR2 FQNEAQ (reference sequence). CDR3 DNA sequence: TGTGCCAGCAGCTTGGCGGACAGGCCACCTAGCACAGATACGCAGTATTTT. Its protein is CASSLADRPPSTDTQYF.

The chain recombines TRBV11-2 with TRBJ2-5, with a tentative D call TRBD1 (5 bases). There are 15 residues in the CDR3. V dropped 1 base and J dropped 2 bases, with 11 bases sitting between them. Per germline, CDR1 SGHAT and CDR2 FQNNGV. The DNA for the CDR3 is TGTGCCAGCAGCTTAGGGGCTGACAGACAAGAGACCCAGTACTTC. The encoded protein is CASSLGADRQETQYF.

This rearrangement joins TRBV25-1 to TRBJ2-1; 13 positions agree with TRBD2. The CDR3 spans 15 residues. Germline lookup yields CDR1 MGHDK and CDR2 SYGVNS. J lost 5 bases, V lost 5 bases, and 3 bases had no gene match. The CDR3 DNA follows: TGTGCCAGCAGTCCTACTAGCGGGGGGGACAATGAGCAGTTCTTC. This gives the protein CASSPTSGGDNEQFF.

The chain carries TRBV5-6 and TRBJ2-7, with TRBD1 identical over 8 bases. V shed 7 bases, J shed 3 bases, and the junction held 9 bases outside the gene matches. The CDR3 is made up of 14 amino acids. Germline CDR1 reads SGHDT; CDR2 reads YYEEEE. The CDR3 spells CASSAGGDLYEQYF. The CDR3 nucleotides read TGTGCCAGCTCGGCAGGGGGCGACCTCTACGAGCAGTACTTC.